Included here is one TCR beta chain sequence, with context. The data derive from a study of blood T cell repertoires in COVID-19. The wider study: Spain, Italy and the United States supplied samples that represented acute and convalescent COVID-19.

The CDR3 sequence is 17 residues long. Germline loops: CDR1 SGHDT, CDR2 YYEEEE. The V and J ends lost 1 base and 7 bases, in that order; junction bases with no gene match: 12. The method was immunoSEQ multiplex PCR; TCRdb's version includes in-frame clones alone and lacks a portion of them. The sample records 200,000 to 250,000 clones, 80% to 90% being singletons. This chain joins TRBV5-6 and TRBJ2-2, with TRBD1 identical over 8 bases. This TCR derives from a man between 45 and 60 years old with active or convalescent COVID-19. The sequencing sample was made of peripheral blood. CDR3: CASSLLGGTGDGGELFF. In DNA form, the CDR3 reads TGTGCCAGCAGCTTGTTGGGTGGGACAGGAGATGGCGGGGAGCTGTTTTTT.